This TCR beta chain was profiled in a study of blood T cell repertoires in COVID-19. Study summary: Material from acute and convalescent COVID-19 was sourced from the United States, Italy and Spain.

Germline CDR1 and CDR2: MNHEY and SVGAGI. The CDR3 spans 13 residues. V lost 6 bases and J lost 4, with 12 bases in between. Original methodology: How many nucleated cells were present was estimated from reference gene primer amplification. Assay used: immunoSEQ multiplex PCR; TCRdb lists only in-frame clones, some missing. The DNA was the basis for D and trimming; V, J and clone size are from that table. The sample has about 93,000 clones, about 80% seen once. V usage is TRBV6-5 and J usage is TRBJ1-2; D unclear. The sample comprised peripheral blood. The receptor's source is a human donor in a cohort sampled during active COVID-19. CDR3 sequence: CASRGREAYGYTF. Written as DNA, the CDR3 is TGTGCCAGCAGAGGTCGTGAGGCCTATGGCTACACCTTC.